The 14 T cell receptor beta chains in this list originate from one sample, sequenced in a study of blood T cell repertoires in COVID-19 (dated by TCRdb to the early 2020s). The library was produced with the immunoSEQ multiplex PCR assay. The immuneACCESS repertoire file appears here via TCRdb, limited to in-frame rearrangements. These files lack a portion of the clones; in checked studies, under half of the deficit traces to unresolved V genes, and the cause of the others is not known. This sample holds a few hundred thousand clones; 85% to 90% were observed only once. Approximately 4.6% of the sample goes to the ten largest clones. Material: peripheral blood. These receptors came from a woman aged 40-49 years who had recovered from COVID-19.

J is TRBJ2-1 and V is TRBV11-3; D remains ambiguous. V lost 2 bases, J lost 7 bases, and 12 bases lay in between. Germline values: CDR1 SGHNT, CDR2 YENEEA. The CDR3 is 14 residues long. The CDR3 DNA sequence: TGTGCCAGCAGCTTAAGTTCAGGTCGAAATGAGCAGTTCTTC. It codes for CASSLSSGRNEQFF.

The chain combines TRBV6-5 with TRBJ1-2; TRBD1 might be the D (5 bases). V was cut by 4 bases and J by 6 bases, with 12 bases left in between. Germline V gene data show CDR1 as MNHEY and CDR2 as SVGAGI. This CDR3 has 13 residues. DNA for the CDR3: TGTGCCAGCAGTTCCGACAGCTCTCATGGCTACACCTTC. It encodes CASSSDSSHGYTF.

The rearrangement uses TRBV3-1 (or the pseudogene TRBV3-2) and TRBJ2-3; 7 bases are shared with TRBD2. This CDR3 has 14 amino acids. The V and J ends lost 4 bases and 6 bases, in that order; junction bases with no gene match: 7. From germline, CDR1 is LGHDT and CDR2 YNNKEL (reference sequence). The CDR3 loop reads CASSLSGTGDTQYF. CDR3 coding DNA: TGTGCCAGCAGCCTAAGCGGGACTGGCGATACGCAGTATTTT.

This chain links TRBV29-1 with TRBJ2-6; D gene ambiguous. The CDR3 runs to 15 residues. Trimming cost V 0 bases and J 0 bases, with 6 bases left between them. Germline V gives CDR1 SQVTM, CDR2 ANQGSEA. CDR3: CSVEDGNSGANVLTF. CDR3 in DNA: TGCAGCGTTGAAGACGGTAACTCTGGGGCCAACGTCCTGACTTTC.

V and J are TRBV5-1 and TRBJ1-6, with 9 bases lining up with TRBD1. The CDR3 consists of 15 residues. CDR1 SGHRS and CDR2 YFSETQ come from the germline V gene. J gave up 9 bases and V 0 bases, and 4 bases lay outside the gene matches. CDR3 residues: CASSLAGQGSSPLHF. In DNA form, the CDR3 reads TGCGCCAGCAGCTTGGCGGGACAGGGATCTTCACCCCTCCACTTT.

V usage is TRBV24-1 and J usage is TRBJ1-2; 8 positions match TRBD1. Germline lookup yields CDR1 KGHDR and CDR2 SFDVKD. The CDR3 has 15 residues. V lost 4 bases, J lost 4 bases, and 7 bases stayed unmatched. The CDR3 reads CATSESGGWSYGYTF. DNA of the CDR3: TGTGCCACCAGTGAATCAGGGGGCTGGAGCTATGGCTACACCTTC.

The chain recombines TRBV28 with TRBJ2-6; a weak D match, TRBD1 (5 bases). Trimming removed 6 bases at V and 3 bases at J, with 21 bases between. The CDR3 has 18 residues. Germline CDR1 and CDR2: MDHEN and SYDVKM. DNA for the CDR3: TGTGCCAGCAGGAACCGTTACAGGCAAACGAGTGGGGCCAACGTCCTGACTTTC. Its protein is CASRNRYRQTSGANVLTF.

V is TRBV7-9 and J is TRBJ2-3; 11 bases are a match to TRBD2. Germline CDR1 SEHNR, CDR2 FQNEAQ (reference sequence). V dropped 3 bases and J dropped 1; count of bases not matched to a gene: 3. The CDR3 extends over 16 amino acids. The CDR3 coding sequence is TGTGCCAGCAGCTTTTTGACTAGCGGGGGCACAGATACGCAGTATTTT. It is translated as CASSFLTSGGTDTQYF.

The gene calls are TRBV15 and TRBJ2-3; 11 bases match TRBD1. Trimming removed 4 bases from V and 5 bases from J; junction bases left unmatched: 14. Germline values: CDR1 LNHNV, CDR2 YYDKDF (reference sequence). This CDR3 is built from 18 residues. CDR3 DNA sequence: TGTGCCACCAGCACTTCATCCCTGAGGACAGGGGGCATAGATACGCAGTATTTT. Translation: CATSTSSLRTGGIDTQYF. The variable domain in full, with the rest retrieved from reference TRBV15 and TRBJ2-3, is DAMVIQNPRYQVTQFGKPVTLSCSQTLNHNVMYWYQQKSSQAPKLLFHYYDKDFNNEADTPDNFQSRRPNTSFCFLDIRSPGLGDTAMYLCATSTSSLRTGGIDTQYFGPGTRLTVL.

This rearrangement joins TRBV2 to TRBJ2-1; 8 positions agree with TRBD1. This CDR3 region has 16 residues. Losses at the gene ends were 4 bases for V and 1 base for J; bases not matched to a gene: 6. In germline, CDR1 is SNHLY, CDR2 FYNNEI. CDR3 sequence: CASSAGTGGSYNEQFF. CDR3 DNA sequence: TGTGCCAGCAGTGCCGGGACAGGAGGTTCCTACAATGAGCAGTTCTTC.

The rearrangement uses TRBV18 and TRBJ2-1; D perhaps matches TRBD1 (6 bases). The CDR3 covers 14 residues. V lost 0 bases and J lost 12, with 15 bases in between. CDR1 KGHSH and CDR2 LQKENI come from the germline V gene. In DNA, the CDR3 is TGTGCCAGCTCACCACCGTCCGGGACACTACCGCAGTTCTTC. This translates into CASSPPSGTLPQFF. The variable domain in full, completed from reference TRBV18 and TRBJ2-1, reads NAGVMQNPRHLVRRRGQEARLRCSPMKGHSHVYWYRQLPEEGLKFMVYLQKENIIDESGMPKERFSAEFPKEGPSILRIQQVVRGDSAAYFCASSPPSGTLPQFFGPGTRLTVL.

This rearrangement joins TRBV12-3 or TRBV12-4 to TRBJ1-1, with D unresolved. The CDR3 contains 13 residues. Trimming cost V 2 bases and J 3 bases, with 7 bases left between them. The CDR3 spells CASSLLIDTEAFF. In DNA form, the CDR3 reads TGTGCCAGCAGTTTACTTATTGACACTGAAGCTTTCTTT.

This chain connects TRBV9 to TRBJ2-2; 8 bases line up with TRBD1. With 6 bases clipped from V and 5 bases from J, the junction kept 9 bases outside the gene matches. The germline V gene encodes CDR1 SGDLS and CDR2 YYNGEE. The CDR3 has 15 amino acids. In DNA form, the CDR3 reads TGTGCCAGCACCCCCGACAGGGGTCAGACCGGGGAGCTGTTTTTT. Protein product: CASTPDRGQTGELFF.

CDR3: CASSLQGSFYGYTF. CDR3 nucleotide sequence: TGTGCCAGCAGTTTGCAGGGTAGTTTCTATGGCTACACCTTC. The chain combines TRBV28 with TRBJ1-2; a possible D gene is TRBD1 (5 bases). Between the trimmed V and J ends, which lost 3 bases and 4 bases, there was a span of 12 bases. The CDR3 runs to 14 residues. CDR1 is MDHEN, CDR2 SYDVKM, per germline.